This note documents a single T cell receptor beta chain sequence. The antigen is not known. A much larger clone differs from this one at a single base, so this may be a read error. The CDR3 covers 14 residues. Germline loops: CDR1 DFQATT, CDR2 SNEGSKA (reference sequence). The source of the sample is a study of neurological immune-mediated disorders. Libraries used 2 million unsorted PBMCs kept frozen in RNAlater. Study-wide results and limits: It was the repertoires of 18 of 34 multiple sclerosis patients that phylogenetic grouping placed in one related-CDR3 cluster, which is a possible signature.

TCRdb passed the 5' RACE reads through MiXCR, listing each CDR3 protein once. The table includes about 25,000 distinct CDR3 sequences, around 3.2% detected once. Sequencing was done on a sample of PBMCs. This clonotype was sampled from a woman in her thirties with multiple sclerosis. V and J are TRBV20-1 and TRBJ2-3, with D perhaps given as TRBD1 or TRBD2 (6 bases each). CDR3 bases: TGCAGTGCTAGAGTTGGAGGGGGTGCAGATATGCAGTATTTT. As protein: CSARVGGGADMQYF.